The 17 T cell receptor beta chains reported below all come from one sample, sequenced in a study of high-grade serous ovarian cancer treatment subgroups (dated by TCRdb to the early 2020s). Collection of tumor samples took place before definitive surgery or chemotherapy. Preparation of the library involved the immunoSEQ multiplex PCR assay. Here the immuneACCESS table is served through TCRdb, limited to in-frame sequences with V and J called. Missing clones are a known gap in these copies; in checked studies unresolved V genes cover under half, and the rest lacks a known reason. This sample lists more than 4,500 clones; around 66% were detected once. The ten largest account for 13% to 15% of the sample. The sample comprised tumor tissue. These receptors all stem from a human donor with high-grade serous ovarian cancer.

The rearrangement uses TRBV11-2 and TRBJ2-3, with D possibly being TRBD1 (5 bases). This CDR3 contains 12 residues. V gave up 6 bases and J gave up 7 bases, with 11 bases separating them. CDR1 and CDR2 from the germline V gene are SGHAT and FQNNGV. CDR3 sequence: CASSHRKYTQYF. The CDR3 coding sequence is TGTGCCAGCAGTCACAGGAAATATACGCAGTATTTT.

The chain joins TRBV7-8 to TRBJ2-7; D gene unclear. CDR3 size: 15 residues. Germline CDR1 and CDR2: SGHVS and FQNEAQ. Trimming pared 4 bases from V and 0 bases from J, leaving 13 bases between. CDR3 region: CASSSPGRTSYEQYF. The CDR3 nucleotides read TGTGCCAGCAGCTCTCCAGGACGTACCTCCTACGAGCAGTACTTC. The whole variable domain, filled in from reference TRBV7-8 and TRBJ2-7, reads GAGVSQSPRYKVAKRGQDVALRCDPISGHVSLFWYQQALGQGPEFLTYFQNEAQLDKSGLPSDRFFAERPEGSVSTLKIQRTQQEDSAVYLCASSSPGRTSYEQYFGPGTRLTVT.

The CDR3 DNA reads as TGTGCCAGCGGGGTGGGGTTAGGTCAGCCCCAGCATTTT. Its translation: CASGVGLGQPQHF. The V gene is TRBV6-5, the J gene TRBJ1-5; D is undetermined. Germline CDR1 MNHEY, CDR2 SVGAGI. V was shortened by 8 bases and J by 6 bases, with 14 bases between the two germline ends. CDR3 size: 13 residues.

This chain joins TRBV2 and TRBJ1-5; D not certain. Trimming removed 6 bases from V and 7 bases from J, with 16 bases in between. The CDR3 length is 14 residues. Germline V lookup: CDR1 SNHLY, CDR2 FYNNEI. The chain's CDR3 is CASRNQALKQPQHF. Written as DNA, the CDR3 is TGTGCCAGCAGGAACCAGGCCCTCAAGCAGCCCCAGCATTTT.

V usage is TRBV27 and J usage is TRBJ1-2; no clear D gene. The germline CDR1 and CDR2 sequences are MNHEY and SMNVEV (reference sequence). The CDR3 is made up of 15 amino acids. The V end was cut by 2 bases, the J end by 6 bases, with 16 bases between. The CDR3 loop reads CASSLRPYPLDGYTF. The DNA of the CDR3 is TGTGCCAGCAGTTTAAGGCCCTACCCACTAGATGGCTACACCTTC.

The chain recombines TRBV5-1 with TRBJ1-3; 8 positions match TRBD1. In germline, CDR1 is SGHRS, CDR2 YFSETQ. With 0 bases clipped from V and 0 bases from J, the junction kept 5 bases outside the gene matches. This CDR3 contains 17 residues. Here the CDR3 reads CASSLALGQGSGNTIYF. The CDR3 region has the DNA TGCGCCAGCAGCTTGGCTTTAGGACAGGGCTCTGGAAACACCATATATTTT.

The chain joins TRBV4-3 to TRBJ1-2, with D possibly TRBD1 on 5 matching bases. The germline V gene encodes CDR1 LGHNA and CDR2 YSLEER. The germline V and J ends were trimmed by 0 bases and 5 bases, with 13 bases remaining between them. This CDR3 contains 15 residues. The CDR3 here is CASSQDTGPGYGYTF. The CDR3, as DNA: TGCGCCAGCAGCCAAGATACGGGGCCGGGGTATGGCTACACCTTC.

This rearrangement joins TRBV7-9 to TRBJ1-2; D is perhaps TRBD1 (5 bases). V shed 2 bases and J shed 6 bases, with 16 bases lying between them. The CDR3 has 15 residues. Germline V lookup: CDR1 SEHNR, CDR2 FQNEAQ (reference sequence). CDR3 nucleotide sequence: TGTGCCAGCAGCTTAAGTGGGGCCCTTCGGGATGGCTACACCTTC. Translation gives CASSLSGALRDGYTF.

The chain is built from TRBV5-4 and TRBJ2-1, with TRBD1 identical over 7 bases. The CDR3 is 16 amino acids. The J segment lost 2 bases and the V segment lost 2 bases, leaving 7 bases of the junction unmatched. Germline CDR1 reads SGHNT; CDR2 reads YYREEE (reference sequence). CDR3 sequence reads: CASSFSTGVTYNEQFF. Written as DNA, the CDR3 is TGTGCCAGCAGCTTTTCAACAGGGGTCACCTACAATGAGCAGTTCTTC.

J is TRBJ1-1 and V is TRBV10-1; TRBD1 matches at 9 bases. CDR1 and CDR2 from the germline V gene are WNHNN and SYGVQD (reference sequence). The CDR3 length is 14 residues. V lost 6 bases to trimming and J lost 1 base; unmatched junction nucleotides: 3. CDR3 in amino acids: CASSVGQGNTEAFF. The CDR3 DNA reads TGCGCCAGCAGCGTGGGACAGGGGAACACTGAAGCTTTCTTT.

This chain uses TRBV4-2 with TRBJ1-1; a weak D match, TRBD1 (6 bases). CDR1 and CDR2 from the germline V gene are LGHNA and YNFKEQ. Trimming took 0 bases from V and 0 from J, leaving 11 bases between them. This CDR3 has 16 amino acids. CDR3 protein: CASSQDFRGMNTEAFF. The CDR3, as DNA: TGTGCCAGCAGCCAAGACTTCAGGGGTATGAACACTGAAGCTTTCTTT.

V is TRBV7-2 and J is TRBJ2-7, with 8 bases aligning to TRBD1. V lost 6 bases to trimming and J lost 2 bases; unmatched junction nucleotides: 9. The CDR3 is made up of 15 amino acids. The V gene's germline CDR1 is SGHTA and CDR2 FQGNSA. In DNA, the CDR3 is TGTGCCAGCAGACTTGGACAGGGAGGTCCCTACGAGCAGTACTTC. It translates to CASRLGQGGPYEQYF. The complete variable domain, with remaining parts taken from reference TRBV7-2 and TRBJ2-7, reads GAGVSQSPSNKVTEKGKDVELRCDPISGHTALYWYRQSLGQGLEFLIYFQGNSAPDKSGLPSDRFSAERTGGSVSTLTIQRTQQEDSAVYLCASRLGQGGPYEQYFGPGTRLTVT.

This chain uses TRBV6-5 with TRBJ1-1; D is unclear. This CDR3 is built from 13 residues. V lost 6 bases to trimming and J lost 1 base, with 9 bases between them. The germline CDR1 and CDR2 sequences are MNHEY and SVGAGI. CDR3 sequence: CASSLTANTEAFF. CDR3 coding DNA: TGTGCCAGCAGCCTTACAGCGAACACTGAAGCTTTCTTT.

This clone occurred a few times. The J gene is TRBJ2-1, the V gene TRBV7-2; maybe TRBD2 (6 bases). Trimming took off 5 bases at V and 1 base at J, with 15 bases between the two ends. CDR3 length: 16 residues. Germline CDR1 and CDR2: SGHTA and FQGNSA. For the CDR3, the DNA is TGTGCCAGCAGCCCCTCCCCGGGGAGGTCCTACAATGAGCAGTTCTTC. Translation: CASSPSPGRSYNEQFF.

This clone was counted a few times. The rearrangement uses TRBV25-1 and TRBJ2-3, with D unclear. Per the germline V gene, CDR1 is MGHDK and CDR2 is SYGVNS. V lost 5 bases, J lost 4 bases, and 10 bases lay in between. The CDR3 runs 13 residues. The CDR3 region has the DNA TGTGCCAGCAGTCACGCCAGCCCAGATACGCAGTATTTT. Translating it yields CASSHASPDTQYF. The full variable domain, rest sourced from reference TRBV25-1 and TRBJ2-3, is EADIYQTPRYLVIGTGKKITLECSQTMGHDKMYWYQQDPGMELHLIHYSYGVNSTEKGDLSSESTVSRIRTEHFPLTLESARPSHTSQYLCASSHASPDTQYFGPGTRLTVL.

CDR3 sequence (DNA): TGTGCCAGCAGCTTTGACCGGGGGGAAGCCTACGAGCAGTACTTC. It codes for CASSFDRGEAYEQYF. The chain joins TRBV5-6 to TRBJ2-7, with 7 nucleotides matching TRBD2. CDR1 and CDR2 from the germline V gene are SGHDT and YYEEEE. This CDR3 contains 15 residues. Trimming took 2 bases from V and 2 from J; bases not matched to a gene: 7.

This clone came up a few times. This chain links TRBV5-1 with TRBJ2-3, with TRBD2 identical over 11 bases. Per germline, CDR1 SGHRS and CDR2 YFSETQ. This CDR3 region has 18 residues. With 4 bases clipped from V and 4 bases from J, the junction kept 14 bases outside the gene matches. For the CDR3, the DNA is TGCGCCAGCAGCCCCGGGACTAGCGGCCGCTCGAGGGCAGATACGCAGTATTTT. Translated, it gives CASSPGTSGRSRADTQYF.